This TCR beta chain appears in the sequencing data of a study of T cell responses to AZD1222 COVID-19 vaccine. Whole-study findings and limits: The donor group comprised mostly white British people and more females; the analysis possibly underestimated clonal diversity.

Of note for this clone: The antigen is undetermined. The sample holds other DNA sequences that translate to the same CDR3.

Clones were sequenced by immunoSEQ multiplex PCR, and TCRdb holds only the in-frame ones, with some missing. The sample yields tens of thousands of clones, about 83% seen once. The V gene's germline CDR1 is LNHNV and CDR2 YYDKDF (reference sequence). J was trimmed by 6 bases and V by 3 bases; bases with no gene match: 1. There are 13 residues in the CDR3. The source is an adult in good health. This specimen consisted of peripheral blood, obtained on day 0 of AZD1222 vaccination. The J gene is TRBJ1-2, the V gene TRBV15, with TRBD1 matching 10 bases. The CDR3 loop reads CATSRDRGDGYTF. As DNA, the CDR3 is TGTGCCACCAGCAGGGACAGGGGGGATGGCTACACCTTC.